This T cell receptor beta chain came from a study of breast tumors, draining lymph nodes, adjacent tissues. Via MiXCR, TCRdb re-called the multiplex PCR reads, giving one row per CDR3 protein. Among 180,000 or so distinct CDR3 sequences listed, approximately 30% were seen once. Study-wide results and limits: Most tumor T cells seemingly derive from lymph node, then expand in tumor. Compared with basal-like, luminal-like tumors shared significantly more repertoire with nontumor tissue. Tumors had less TCR diversity than lymph nodes, more than nontumor tissue. Data only fit, rather than demonstrated, lymph node origin of most tumor T cells.

J lost 5 bases, V lost 10 bases, and 10 bases had no gene match. The CDR3 covers 13 residues. Germline V gene lookup returns CDR1 LNHDA and CDR2 SQIVND (reference sequence). Breast cancer patients provided tissue from their axillary draining lymph nodes. This clonotype was seen ten or more times. Its target is unknown. The sequence came from a female donor with breast cancer. Some clones in this sample may be carry-over from other donors' samples. Material for sequencing was axillary lymph node tissue. The chain is built from TRBV19 and TRBJ2-5, with TRBD1 matching 7 bases. The CDR3 loop reads CATRGTVSETQYF. The CDR3 nucleotides read TGTGCCACCCGAGGGACAGTTTCTGAGACCCAGTACTTC.